The 30 T cell receptor beta chains below come from one sample, sequenced in a study of T cells expressing NK-cell markers. Each CDR3 protein gets one entry in TCRdb, which reprocessed the 5' RACE reads and gives no DNA. This repertoire includes about 160,000 distinct CDR3 sequences. Sequencing was carried out using blood T cells: a sorted CD56 or NKG2C T cell subset, CD4+ or CD8+ T cells, or bulk PBMC T cells (not recorded which). Receptors were obtained from a woman aged 18 to 75 in good health.

This rearrangement joins TRBV15 to TRBJ1-3. The CDR3 has 17 residues. Germline V gene data show CDR1 as LNHNV and CDR2 as YYDKDF (reference sequence). CDR3 loop: CATSRDLYGTAGNTIYF.

The V gene is TRBV13, the J gene TRBJ2-1; checking the TCRdb D call of TRBD2 is not possible without DNA. Germline CDR1 is PRHDT and CDR2 is FYEKMQ (reference sequence). This CDR3 is built from 14 residues. This chain's CDR3 is CASSPKTRYNEQFF.

The chain employs TRBV5-1 and TRBJ2-5; the D call from TCRdb, TRBD2, cannot be confirmed without DNA. Germline V CDR1 and CDR2: SGHRS, YFSETQ. The CDR3 covers 15 residues. The CDR3 loop is CASTPGLAGAETQYF.

This chain joins TRBV6-6 and TRBJ1-4; absent DNA, TCRdb's TRBD1 call cannot be checked. The CDR3 has 13 amino acids. Germline CDR1 and CDR2: MNHNY and SVGAGI (reference sequence). CDR3 protein: CASRRGQGEKLFF.

The chain joins TRBV5-1 to TRBJ2-5. Germline-derived CDR1 and CDR2 are SGHRS and YFSETQ. CDR3 size: 14 residues. CDR3 sequence: CASSQRWMGETQYF.

This chain connects TRBV2 to TRBJ2-3; the D gene TCRdb calls, TRBD1, cannot be checked with no DNA. In germline, CDR1 is SNHLY, CDR2 FYNNEI. The CDR3 runs 16 residues. The CDR3 is CASSKSGGPSTDTQYF.

The gene calls are TRBV30 and TRBJ1-5; TCRdb gives TRBD1 as the D gene, but with no DNA this cannot be confirmed. The CDR3 runs 13 residues. Germline V gene sequence: CDR1 GTSNPN, CDR2 SVGIG (reference sequence). CDR3 residues: CALSGTAGQPQHF.

The V and J genes are TRBV7-9 and TRBJ2-2; the TRBD1 assignment by TCRdb is unverifiable without DNA. Per germline, CDR1 SEHNR and CDR2 FQNEAQ (reference sequence). This CDR3 has 13 amino acids. CDR3 loop: CASGRQSPGELFF.

CDR3: CASSLWTGINEKLFF. The chain joins TRBV5-4 to TRBJ1-4; the TCRdb call, TRBD1, lacks DNA for checking. Germline V lookup: CDR1 SGHNT, CDR2 YYREEE (reference sequence). The CDR3 is 15 amino acids.

The chain joins TRBV5-1 to TRBJ2-1; TCRdb's D call, TRBD2, is unchecked because there is no DNA. Germline CDR1 reads SGHRS; CDR2 reads YFSETQ. The CDR3 sequence is 13 residues long. The CDR3 protein is CASSRNWDSEQFF.

The chain couples TRBV3-1 to TRBJ2-1; TCRdb calls TRBD2, which cannot be checked without DNA. Germline values: CDR1 LGHDT, CDR2 YNNKEL (reference sequence). The CDR3 has 15 residues. The CDR3 loop is CASSQGLAGHNEQFF.

The chain joins TRBV9 to TRBJ2-2; lacking DNA, the TRBD1 call made by TCRdb goes unchecked. The V gene's germline CDR1 is SGDLS and CDR2 YYNGEE. The CDR3 consists of 14 residues. CDR3 amino acids: CASNIQGNTGELFF. Full variable domain (outside the CDR3, taken from reference TRBV9 and TRBJ2-2): DSGVTQTPKHLITATGQRVTLRCSPRSGDLSVYWYQQSLDQGLQFLIQYYNGEERAKGNILERFSAQQFPDLHSELNLSSLELGDSALYFCASNIQGNTGELFFGEGSRLTVL.

The rearrangement links TRBV20-1 to TRBJ2-1. Germline V gene data show CDR1 as DFQATT and CDR2 as SNEGSKA (reference sequence). The CDR3 length is 13 residues. The CDR3 spells CSARDSLGYEQFF.

The V call is TRBV11-1, the J call TRBJ1-5; the TCRdb D gene call, TRBD1, has no DNA to confirm it. This CDR3 is built from 18 residues. Looked up from germline, CDR1 is SGHAT and CDR2 is FQDESV (reference sequence). The CDR3 reads CASSLEMTGTFSNQPQHF. The full variable domain, its missing parts supplied by reference TRBV11-1 and TRBJ1-5, is EAEVAQSPRYKITEKSQAVAFWCDPISGHATLYWYRQILGQGPELLVQFQDESVVDDSQLPKDRFSAERLKGVDSTLKIQPAELGDSAMYLCASSLEMTGTFSNQPQHFGDGTRLSIL.

This chain uses TRBV30 with TRBJ1-3. Germline V CDR1 and CDR2: GTSNPN, SVGIG (reference sequence). The CDR3 has 13 amino acids. The CDR3 region is CAWTAGSGNTIYF.

The chain couples TRBV12-3 or TRBV12-4 to TRBJ1-5; as DNA is missing, the TRBD1 call by TCRdb cannot be tested. The CDR3 sequence is 15 residues long. The CDR3 loop reads CASSSGQGWNQPQHF.

The chain recombines TRBV4-1 with TRBJ2-7. The CDR3 spans 14 residues. Germline V CDR1 and CDR2: MGHRA, YSYEKL. The CDR3 here is CASSQEDRSYEQYF.

The chain uses TRBV20-1 and TRBJ2-2; the TRBD1 assignment by TCRdb is unverifiable without DNA. The CDR3 covers 15 residues. Germline V CDR1 and CDR2: DFQATT, SNEGSKA (reference sequence). The CDR3 sequence is CSAPPRTGGTGELFF.

The chain is built from TRBV20-1 and TRBJ2-5; checking the TCRdb D call of TRBD2 is not possible without DNA. In germline, CDR1 is DFQATT, CDR2 SNEGSKA (reference sequence). This CDR3 contains 14 residues. CDR3 amino acids: CSARPFSGQETQYF.

The rearrangement links TRBV5-1 to TRBJ2-7; TCRdb selects TRBD2, and the lack of DNA leaves this call unchecked. The germline CDR1 and CDR2 sequences are SGHRS and YFSETQ. The CDR3 spans 15 residues. CDR3 residues: CASSPGLGYSYEQYF.

V gene TRBV5-1 combines with J gene TRBJ2-7; the D call of TRBD1 rests on TCRdb alone, since no DNA is present to check it. Germline CDR1 and CDR2: SGHRS and YFSETQ. This CDR3 spans 14 amino acids. The CDR3 here is CASSAGQVGSWQYF. Full variable domain (rest looked up from reference TRBV5-1 and TRBJ2-7): KAGVTQTPRYLIKTRGQQVTLSCSPISGHRSVSWYQQTPGQGLQFLFEYFSETQRNKGNFPGRFSGRQFSNSRSEMNVSTLELGDSALYLCASSAGQVGSWQYFGPGTRLTVT.

This chain connects TRBV28 to TRBJ2-7; absent DNA, TCRdb's TRBD2 call cannot be checked. The CDR3 is 12 amino acids. Germline CDR1 and CDR2: MDHEN and SYDVKM. The CDR3 spells CASATGGREQYF.

V usage is TRBV20-1 and J usage is TRBJ1-6. There are 12 residues in the CDR3. From germline, CDR1 is DFQATT and CDR2 SNEGSKA (reference sequence). CDR3 protein: CSASEVGSPLHF.

This chain links TRBV4-2 with TRBJ2-2. This CDR3 is built from 14 residues. Germline CDR1 and CDR2: LGHNA and YNFKEQ. The CDR3 loop is CASSQGSASGELFF.

The rearrangement uses TRBV4-1 and TRBJ2-1; TCRdb designates TRBD2, a call that cannot be tested without DNA. This CDR3 is 18 amino acids long. Germline loops: CDR1 MGHRA, CDR2 YSYEKL. The CDR3 sequence: CASSQVGTSGRISNEQFF.

This chain links TRBV5-1 with TRBJ2-1; lacking DNA, the TRBD1 call made by TCRdb goes unchecked. The CDR3 totals 15 residues. Germline V CDR1 and CDR2: SGHRS, YFSETQ. The CDR3 is CASSLGGGFQNEQFF.

This CDR3 reads CASSGADSSISPQHF. The V gene is TRBV2, the J gene TRBJ1-5. Germline V lookup: CDR1 SNHLY, CDR2 FYNNEI. This CDR3 region has 15 residues.

This rearrangement joins TRBV5-4 to TRBJ2-1; TCRdb calls TRBD1, which cannot be checked without DNA. The CDR3 is 13 amino acids. Germline lookup yields CDR1 SGHNT and CDR2 YYREEE (reference sequence). The CDR3 is CASSFSRGHEQFF.

This CDR3 is CASSYLDRGPGANVLTF. The rearrangement uses TRBV6-5 and TRBJ2-6; the TCRdb D gene call, TRBD1, has no DNA to confirm it. Germline CDR1 and CDR2: MNHEY and SVGAGI. This CDR3 contains 17 residues.

The V and J genes are TRBV20-1 and TRBJ1-1; TCRdb returns TRBD1, unconfirmable since there is no DNA. The germline CDR1 and CDR2 sequences are DFQATT and SNEGSKA (reference sequence). The CDR3 contains 16 residues. The CDR3 sequence: CSATGGAGLPNTEAFF.